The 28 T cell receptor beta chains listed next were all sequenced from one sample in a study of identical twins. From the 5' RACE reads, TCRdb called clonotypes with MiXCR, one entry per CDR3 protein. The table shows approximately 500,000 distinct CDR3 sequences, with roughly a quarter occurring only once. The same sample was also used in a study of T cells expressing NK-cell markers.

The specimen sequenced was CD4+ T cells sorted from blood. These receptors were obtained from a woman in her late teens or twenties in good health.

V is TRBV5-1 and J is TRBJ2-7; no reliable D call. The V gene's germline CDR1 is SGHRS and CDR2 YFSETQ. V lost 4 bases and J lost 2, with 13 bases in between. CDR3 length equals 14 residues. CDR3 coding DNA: TGCGCCAGCAGCATTCCGACCCCCACCTACGAGCAGTACTTC. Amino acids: CASSIPTPTYEQYF.

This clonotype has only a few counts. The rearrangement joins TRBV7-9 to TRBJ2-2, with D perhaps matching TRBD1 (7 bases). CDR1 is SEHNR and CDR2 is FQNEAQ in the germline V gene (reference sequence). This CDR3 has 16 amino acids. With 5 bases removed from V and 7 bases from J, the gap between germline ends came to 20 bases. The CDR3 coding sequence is TGTGCCAGCAGCCTTGGATGGAGGGGGCGAGGCGGGGAGCTGTTTTTT. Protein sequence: CASSLGWRGRGGELFF.

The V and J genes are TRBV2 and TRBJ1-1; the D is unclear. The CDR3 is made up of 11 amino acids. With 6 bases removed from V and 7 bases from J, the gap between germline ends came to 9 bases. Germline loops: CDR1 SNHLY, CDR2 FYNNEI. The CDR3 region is CASSLDGEAFF. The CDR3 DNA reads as TGTGCCAGCAGCTTGGACGGTGAAGCTTTCTTT.

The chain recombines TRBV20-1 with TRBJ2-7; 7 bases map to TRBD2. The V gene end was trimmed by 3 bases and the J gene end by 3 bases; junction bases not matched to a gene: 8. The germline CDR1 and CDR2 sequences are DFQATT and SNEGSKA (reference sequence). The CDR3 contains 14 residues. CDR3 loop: CSASRLAEVYEQYF. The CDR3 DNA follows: TGCAGTGCTAGTAGGCTAGCGGAGGTCTACGAGCAGTACTTC.

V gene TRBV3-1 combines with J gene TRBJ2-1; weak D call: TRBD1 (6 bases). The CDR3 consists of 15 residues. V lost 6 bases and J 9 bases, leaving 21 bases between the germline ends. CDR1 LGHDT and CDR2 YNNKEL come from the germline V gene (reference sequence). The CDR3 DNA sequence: TGTGCCAGCAGGAGGGGGACGGCCGCGGTCGGTGAGCAGTTCTTC. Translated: CASRRGTAAVGEQFF.

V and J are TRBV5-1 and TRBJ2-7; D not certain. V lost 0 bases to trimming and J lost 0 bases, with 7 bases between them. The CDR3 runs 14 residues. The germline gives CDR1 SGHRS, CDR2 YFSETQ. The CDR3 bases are TGCGCCAGCAGCTTGGAACAGTTCTCCTACGAGCAGTACTTC. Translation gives CASSLEQFSYEQYF.

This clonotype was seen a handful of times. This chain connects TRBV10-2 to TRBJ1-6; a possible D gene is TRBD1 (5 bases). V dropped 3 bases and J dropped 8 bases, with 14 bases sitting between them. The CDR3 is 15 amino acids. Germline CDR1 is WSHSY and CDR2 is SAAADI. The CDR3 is CASSDSRGGYSPLHF. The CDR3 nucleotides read TGCGCCAGCAGTGACTCCCGGGGCGGCTATTCACCCCTCCACTTT.

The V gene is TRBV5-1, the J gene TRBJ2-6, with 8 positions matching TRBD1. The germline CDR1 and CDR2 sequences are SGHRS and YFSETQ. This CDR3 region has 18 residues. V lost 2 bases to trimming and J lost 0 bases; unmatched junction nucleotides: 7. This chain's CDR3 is CASSFQTGESSGANVLTF. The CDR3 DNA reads TGCGCCAGCAGCTTTCAGACAGGGGAGAGCTCTGGGGCCAACGTCCTGACTTTC.

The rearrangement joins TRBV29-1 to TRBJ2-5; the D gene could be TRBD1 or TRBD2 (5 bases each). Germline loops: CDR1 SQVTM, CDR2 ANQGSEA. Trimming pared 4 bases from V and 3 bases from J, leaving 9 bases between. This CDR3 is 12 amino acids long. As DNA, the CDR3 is TGCAGCGTTGGAGGGGTCAAAGAGACCCAGTACTTC. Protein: CSVGGVKETQYF.

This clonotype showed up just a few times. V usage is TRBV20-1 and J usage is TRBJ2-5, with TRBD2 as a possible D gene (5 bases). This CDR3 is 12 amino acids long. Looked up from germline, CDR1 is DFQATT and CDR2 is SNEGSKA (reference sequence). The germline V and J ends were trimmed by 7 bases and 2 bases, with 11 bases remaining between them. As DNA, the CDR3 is TGCAGTGTAATCTTAGCGCAAGAGACCCAGTACTTC. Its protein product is CSVILAQETQYF.

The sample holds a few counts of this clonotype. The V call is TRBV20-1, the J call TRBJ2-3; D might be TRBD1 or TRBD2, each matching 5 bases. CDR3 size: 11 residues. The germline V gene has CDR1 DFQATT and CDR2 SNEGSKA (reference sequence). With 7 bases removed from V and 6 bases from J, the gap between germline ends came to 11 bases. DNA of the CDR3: TGCAGTGGGCACGGGACGGATACGCAGTATTTT. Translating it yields CSGHGTDTQYF.

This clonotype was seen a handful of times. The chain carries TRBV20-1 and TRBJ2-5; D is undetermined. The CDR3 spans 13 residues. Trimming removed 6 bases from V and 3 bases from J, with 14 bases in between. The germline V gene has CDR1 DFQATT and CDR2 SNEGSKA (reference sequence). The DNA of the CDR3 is TGCAGTGCGAGGTCTTCACAGAAAGAGACCCAGTACTTC. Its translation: CSARSSQKETQYF.

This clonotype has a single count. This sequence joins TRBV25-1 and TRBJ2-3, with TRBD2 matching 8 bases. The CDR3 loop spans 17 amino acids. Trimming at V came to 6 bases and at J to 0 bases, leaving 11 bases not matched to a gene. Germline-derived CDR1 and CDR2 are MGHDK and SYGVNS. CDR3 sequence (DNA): TGTGCCAGCAGGGCCCGGGGGGGCACCCGTAGCACAGATACGCAGTATTTT. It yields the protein CASRARGGTRSTDTQYF. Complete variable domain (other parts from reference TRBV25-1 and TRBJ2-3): EADIYQTPRYLVIGTGKKITLECSQTMGHDKMYWYQQDPGMELHLIHYSYGVNSTEKGDLSSESTVSRIRTEHFPLTLESARPSHTSQYLCASRARGGTRSTDTQYFGPGTRLTVL.

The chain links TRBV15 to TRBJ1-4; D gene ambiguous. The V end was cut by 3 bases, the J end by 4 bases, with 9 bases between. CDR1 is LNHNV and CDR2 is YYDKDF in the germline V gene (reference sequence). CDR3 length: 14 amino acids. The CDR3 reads CATSRVSLNEKLFF. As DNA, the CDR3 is TGTGCCACCAGCAGGGTCAGCCTTAATGAAAAACTGTTTTTT.

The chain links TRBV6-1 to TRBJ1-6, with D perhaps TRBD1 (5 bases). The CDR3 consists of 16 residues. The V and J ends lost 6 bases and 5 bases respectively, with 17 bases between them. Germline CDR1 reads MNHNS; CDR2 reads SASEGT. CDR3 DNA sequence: TGTGCCAGCAGGTCCTGGGGGAGAGATAATAATTCACCCCTCCACTTT. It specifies CASRSWGRDNNSPLHF.

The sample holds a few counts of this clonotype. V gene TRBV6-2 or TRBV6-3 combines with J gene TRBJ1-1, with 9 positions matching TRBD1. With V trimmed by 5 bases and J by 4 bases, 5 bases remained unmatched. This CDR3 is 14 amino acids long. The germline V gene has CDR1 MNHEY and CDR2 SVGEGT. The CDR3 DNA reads TGTGCCAGCAGTGACTGGGACAGGGCCACTGAAGCTTTCTTT. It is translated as CASSDWDRATEAFF.

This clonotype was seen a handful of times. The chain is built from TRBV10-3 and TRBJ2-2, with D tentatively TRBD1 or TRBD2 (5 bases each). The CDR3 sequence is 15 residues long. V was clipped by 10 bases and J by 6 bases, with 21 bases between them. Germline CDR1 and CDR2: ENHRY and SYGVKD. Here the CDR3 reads CATTIQAPGAGELFF. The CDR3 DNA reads TGTGCCACGACTATACAGGCCCCAGGCGCCGGGGAGCTGTTTTTT.

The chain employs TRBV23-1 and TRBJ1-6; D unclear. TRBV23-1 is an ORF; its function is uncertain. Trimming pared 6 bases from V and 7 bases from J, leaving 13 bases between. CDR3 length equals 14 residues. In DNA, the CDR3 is TGCGCCAGCAGCCTGGGGTTAGGAAATTCACCCCTCCACTTT. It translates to CASSLGLGNSPLHF.

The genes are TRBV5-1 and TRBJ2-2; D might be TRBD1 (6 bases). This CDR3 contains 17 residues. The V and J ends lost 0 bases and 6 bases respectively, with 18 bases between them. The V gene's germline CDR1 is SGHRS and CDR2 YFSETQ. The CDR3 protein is CASSLGISGVYAGELFF. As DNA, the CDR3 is TGCGCCAGCAGCTTGGGAATCTCAGGGGTGTATGCCGGGGAGCTGTTTTTT.

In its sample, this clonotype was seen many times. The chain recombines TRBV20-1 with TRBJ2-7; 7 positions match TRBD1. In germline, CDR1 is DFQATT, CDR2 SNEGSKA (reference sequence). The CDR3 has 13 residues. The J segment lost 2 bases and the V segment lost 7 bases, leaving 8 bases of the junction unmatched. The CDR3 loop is CSVLQGITYEQYF. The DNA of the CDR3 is TGCAGTGTCCTACAGGGGATTACCTACGAGCAGTACTTC.

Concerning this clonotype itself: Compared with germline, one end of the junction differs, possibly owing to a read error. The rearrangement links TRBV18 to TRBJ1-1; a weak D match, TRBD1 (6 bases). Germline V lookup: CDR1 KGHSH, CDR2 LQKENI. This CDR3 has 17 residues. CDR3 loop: CANSPGGAGDMNTEAFF. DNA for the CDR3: TGTGCCAACTCACCTGGGGGGGCAGGAGACATGAACACTGAAGCTTTCTTT. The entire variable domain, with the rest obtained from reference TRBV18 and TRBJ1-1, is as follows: NAGVMQNPRHLVRRRGQEARLRCSPMKGHSHVYWYRQLPEEGLKFMVYLQKENIIDESGMPKERFSAEFPKEGPSILRIQQVVRGDSAAYFCANSPGGAGDMNTEAFFGQGTRLTVV.

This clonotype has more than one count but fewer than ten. The DNA for the CDR3 is TGTGCCAGCAGCCAAGGGACTACGACCGGGGAGCTGTTTTTT. Translated, it gives CASSQGTTTGELFF. The chain carries TRBV3-1 and TRBJ2-2, with a possible D match to TRBD2 (6 bases). In germline, CDR1 is LGHDT, CDR2 YNNKEL (reference sequence). V was pared by 1 base and J by 5 bases, with 8 bases between. The CDR3 sequence is 14 residues long.

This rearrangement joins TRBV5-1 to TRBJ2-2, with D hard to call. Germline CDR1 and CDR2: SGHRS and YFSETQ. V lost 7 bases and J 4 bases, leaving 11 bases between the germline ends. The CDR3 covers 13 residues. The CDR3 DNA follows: TGCGCCAGCGGTGGGGTTCCCACCGGGGAGCTGTTTTTT. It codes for CASGGVPTGELFF.

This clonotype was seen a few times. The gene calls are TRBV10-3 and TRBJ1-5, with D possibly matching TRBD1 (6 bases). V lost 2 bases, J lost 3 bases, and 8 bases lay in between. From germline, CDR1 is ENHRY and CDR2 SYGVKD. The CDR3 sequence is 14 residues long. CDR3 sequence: CAISEAGANQPQHF. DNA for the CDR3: TGTGCCATCAGTGAGGCAGGGGCCAATCAGCCCCAGCATTTT.

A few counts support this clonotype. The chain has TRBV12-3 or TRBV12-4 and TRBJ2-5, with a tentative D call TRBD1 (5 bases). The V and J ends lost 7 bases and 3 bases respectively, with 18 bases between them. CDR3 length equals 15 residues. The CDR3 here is CASTKFRGRKETQYF. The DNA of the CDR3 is TGTGCCAGCACCAAGTTTAGGGGCAGAAAAGAGACCCAGTACTTC.

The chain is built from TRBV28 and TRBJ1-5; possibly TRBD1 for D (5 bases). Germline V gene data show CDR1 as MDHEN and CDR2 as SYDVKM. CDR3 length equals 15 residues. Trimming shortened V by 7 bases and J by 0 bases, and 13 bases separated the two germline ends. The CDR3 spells CASISAGGSNQPQHF. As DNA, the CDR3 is TGTGCCAGCATCTCTGCTGGGGGTAGCAATCAGCCCCAGCATTTT.

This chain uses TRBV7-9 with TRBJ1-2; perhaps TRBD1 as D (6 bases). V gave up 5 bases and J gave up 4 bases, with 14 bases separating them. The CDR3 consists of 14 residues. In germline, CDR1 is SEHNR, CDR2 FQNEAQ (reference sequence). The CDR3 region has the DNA TGTGCCAGCAGCGCGAACAGGGAATCCTATGGCTACACCTTC. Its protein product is CASSANRESYGYTF.

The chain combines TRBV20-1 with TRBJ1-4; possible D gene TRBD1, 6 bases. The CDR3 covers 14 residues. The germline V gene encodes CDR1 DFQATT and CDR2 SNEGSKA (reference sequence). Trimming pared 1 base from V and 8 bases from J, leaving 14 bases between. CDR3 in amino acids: CSARVWDTGEKLFF. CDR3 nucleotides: TGCAGTGCTAGAGTGTGGGACACTGGGGAAAAACTGTTTTTT.